Below, one T cell receptor beta chain is given with its context. Its antigen is unknown. PCR amplification relied on 60 Vbeta primers (plus 13 Jbeta primers). Method: immunoSEQ multiplex PCR; TCRdb's copy keeps in-frame clones and lacks some. This sample has roughly 150,000 clones, with around 83% found just once. The data belong to a study of cytomegalovirus exposure and HLA in healthy donors. Overall study context: Of the donors genotyped, approximately 400 in all, less than 90% fell in the Caucasian-associated ancestry cluster.

At collection, donors were nominally healthy, but unrecorded immune exposures were probable. General study results and limits: High sensitivity and specificity were reportedly achieved when the classifier diagnosed cytomegalovirus status. In vitro experiments confirmed that three CMV-associated chains were specific for CMV antigens.

V dropped 3 bases and J dropped 1; count of bases not matched to a gene: 5. Germline V lookup: CDR1 PRHDT, CDR2 FYEKMQ (reference sequence). The CDR3 loop spans 15 amino acids. The material sequenced was PBMCs. This clonotype was sampled from a young man in good health and CMV-seropositive. V and J are TRBV13 and TRBJ1-1, with 7 bases that match TRBD1. The CDR3 nucleotides read TGTGCCAGCAGCTTCAATGGACAGGCGAACACTGAAGCTTTCTTT. This translates into CASSFNGQANTEAFF. Variable domain in full (rest from reference TRBV13 and TRBJ1-1): AAGVIQSPRHLIKEKRETATLKCYPIPRHDTVYWYQQGPGQDPQFLISFYEKMQSDKGSIPDRFSAQQFSDYHSELNMSSLELGDSALYFCASSFNGQANTEAFFGQGTRLTVV.